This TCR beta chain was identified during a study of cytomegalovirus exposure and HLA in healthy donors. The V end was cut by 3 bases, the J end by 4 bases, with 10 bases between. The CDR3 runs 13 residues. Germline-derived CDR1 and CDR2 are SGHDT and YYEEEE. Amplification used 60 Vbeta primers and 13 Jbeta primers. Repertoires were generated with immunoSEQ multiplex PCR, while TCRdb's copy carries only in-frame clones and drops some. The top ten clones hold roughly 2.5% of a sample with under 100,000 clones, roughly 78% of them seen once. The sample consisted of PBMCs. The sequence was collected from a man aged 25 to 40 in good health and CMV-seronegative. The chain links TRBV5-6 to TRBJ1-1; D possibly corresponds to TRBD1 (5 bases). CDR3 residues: CASSWGRGTEAFF. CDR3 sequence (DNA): TGTGCCAGCAGCTGGGGCAGAGGCACTGAAGCTTTCTTT.